A selection of T cell receptor beta chains follows, all from one sample in a study of shared clonotypes between healthy human individuals. Data came from immunoSEQ multiplex PCR; TCRdb stores just in-frame clones and leaves some out. There are some 2,000,000 clones in the sample; roughly 95% occur only once, and 1% to 1.3% lies in the top ten. Sequenced sample: naive CD8+ T cells sorted from blood. The receptor source for this set is a man aged 18-30 years in good health. CDR3s include the opening cysteine and the closing phenylalanine or tryptophan. D genes are given only for firm matches. Expanded clones are given a class, and other clones once, few, many or no size at all.

few | TRBJ2-7 | - | TRBV4-1 | CASSQYRGYEQYF | TGCGCCAGCAGCCAATACCGGGGCTACGAGCAGTACTTC
- | TRBJ1-3 | - | TRBV7-6 | CASSLAGGSSGNTIYF | TGTGCCAGCAGCTTAGCGGGGGGCAGCTCTGGAAACACCATATATTTT
- | TRBJ2-5 | - | TRBV5-4 | CASSLEPPKETQYF | TGTGCCAGCAGCTTGGAGCCACCTAAAGAGACCCAGTACTTC
- | TRBJ1-2 | - | TRBV27 | CASSPPGHPYGYTF | TGTGCCAGCAGTCCGCCGGGACACCCTTATGGCTACACCTTC
- | TRBJ1-2 | - | TRBV6-5 | CASSYNRFYGYTF | TGTGCCAGCAGTTATAACAGATTCTATGGCTACACCTTC
- | TRBJ2-7 | - | TRBV27 | CASSFGWRGEQYF | TGTGCCAGCAGTTTCGGATGGAGGGGGGAGCAGTACTTC
- | TRBJ2-3 | - | TRBV7-9 | CASSPPHTGSTDTQYF | TGTGCCAGCAGCCCCCCCCATACGGGAAGCACAGATACGCAGTATTTT
- | TRBJ2-7 | TRBD1 | TRBV29-1 | CSVEVGPGQGSYEQYF | TGCAGCGTTGAAGTTGGTCCAGGACAGGGAAGCTACGAGCAGTACTTC
once | TRBJ1-1 | - | TRBV30 | CAWVGSMNTEAFF | TGTGCCTGGGTGGGCAGCATGAACACTGAAGCTTTCTTT
- | TRBJ1-6 | - | TRBV7-9 | CASTLDRNNSPLHF | TGTGCCAGCACCCTGGACAGAAATAATTCACCCCTCCACTTT
- | TRBJ1-2 | TRBD1 | TRBV29-1 | CSVERQGLDYGYTF | TGCAGCGTTGAGAGACAGGGATTGGACTATGGCTACACCTTC
- | TRBJ1-5 | TRBD1 | TRBV2 | CASRGRDRVKPQHF | TGTGCCAGTCGGGGTCGGGACAGGGTTAAGCCCCAGCATTTT
- | TRBJ1-3 | TRBD1 | TRBV7-2 | CASSLDRGLSGNTIYF | TGTGCCAGCAGCTTAGACAGGGGGCTATCTGGAAACACCATATATTTT
- | TRBJ2-1 | - | TRBV5-1 | CASSSLASWGEQFF | TGCGCCAGCAGCTCGCTAGCGAGCTGGGGTGAGCAGTTCTTC
- | TRBJ2-3 | TRBD2 | TRBV7-9 | CASRRAGDSTDTQYF | TGTGCCAGCAGACGAGCGGGGGATAGCACAGATACGCAGTATTTT
once | TRBJ2-7 | - | TRBV4-2 | CASSQGAGSYEQYF | TGTGCCAGCAGCCAAGGGGCCGGATCCTACGAGCAGTACTTC
- | TRBJ2-1 | TRBD2 | TRBV19 | CASSIDEERGSYNEQFF | TGTGCCAGTAGTATAGATGAGGAGCGGGGCTCCTACAATGAGCAGTTCTTC
- | TRBJ2-1 | TRBD2 | TRBV6-6 | CASSPSGTGNEQFF | TGTGCCAGCAGTCCAAGCGGGACGGGCAATGAGCAGTTCTTC
- | TRBJ2-1 | TRBD2 | TRBV30 | CAWDGLAGGSSYNEQFF | TGTGCCTGGGACGGACTAGCGGGAGGGAGCTCCTACAATGAGCAGTTCTTC
- | TRBJ1-1 | - | TRBV5-6 | CASSETMNTEAFF | TGTGCCAGCAGCGAGACAATGAACACTGAAGCTTTCTTT
- | TRBJ2-1 | TRBD2 | TRBV7-8 | CASSQGLAGVYNEQFF | TGTGCCAGCAGCCAGGGGCTAGCGGGGGTATACAATGAGCAGTTCTTC
- | TRBJ1-2 | - | TRBV25-1 | CASLLDSYTF | TGTGCCAGCCTCCTCGACAGCTACACCTTC
- | TRBJ1-1 | TRBD1 | TRBV5-8 | CASSWGQLNTEAFF | TGTGCCAGCAGTTGGGGACAGCTGAACACTGAAGCTTTCTTT
- | TRBJ1-5 | - | TRBV6-1 | CASSERTGGSNQPQHF | TGTGCCAGCAGTGAAAGAACAGGAGGGAGCAATCAGCCCCAGCATTTT
- | TRBJ1-3 | - | TRBV6-5 | CASSVTGTDGNTIYF | TGTGCCAGCAGTGTAACCGGGACGGACGGAAACACCATATATTTT